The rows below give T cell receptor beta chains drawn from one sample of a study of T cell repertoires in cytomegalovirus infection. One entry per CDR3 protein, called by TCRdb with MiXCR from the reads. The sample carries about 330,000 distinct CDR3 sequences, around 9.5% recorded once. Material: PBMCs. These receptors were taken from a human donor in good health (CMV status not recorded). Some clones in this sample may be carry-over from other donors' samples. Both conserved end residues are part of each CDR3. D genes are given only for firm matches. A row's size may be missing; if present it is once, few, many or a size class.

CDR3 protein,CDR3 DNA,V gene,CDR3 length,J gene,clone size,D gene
CASRLAGGRTDTQYF,TGTGCCAGCAGGCTAGCGGGGGGAAGGACAGATACGCAGTATTTT,TRBV12-3/TRBV12-4,15,TRBJ2-3,many,TRBD2
CASSPRWDIQETQYF,TGTGCCAGCAGCCCTAGGTGGGACATCCAAGAGACCCAGTACTTC,TRBV7-2,15,TRBJ2-5,many,NA
CASSGGRYYGYTF,TGTGCCAGCTCAGGGGGACGGTACTATGGCTACACCTTC,TRBV10-3,13,TRBJ1-2,NA,TRBD1
CASSGLAGAQEQYF,TGTGCCAGCAGTGGCTTAGCGGGGGCCCAAGAGCAGTACTTC,TRBV2,14,TRBJ2-7,NA,TRBD2
CATAGRPGGTEAFF,TGTGCCACCGCGGGACGGCCCGGAGGCACTGAAGCTTTCTTT,TRBV10-3,14,TRBJ1-1,few,NA
CASTPGQGWTGELFF,TGTGCCAGCACCCCGGGACAGGGGTGGACCGGGGAGCTGTTTTTT,TRBV12-3/TRBV12-4,15,TRBJ2-2,few,TRBD1
CASSFGGLRPPRYEQYF,TGTGCCAGCAGCTTTGGGGGATTAAGACCGCCCCGCTACGAGCAGTACTTC,TRBV7-2,17,TRBJ2-7,many,NA
CASSHPFGTQYF,TGTGCCAGCAGCCATCCCTTTGGGACCCAGTACTTC,TRBV7-2,12,TRBJ2-5,NA,NA
CASSYSGEQFF,TGTGCCAGCAGTTACTCCGGTGAGCAGTTCTTC,TRBV6-6,11,TRBJ2-1,few,NA
CASSPIRQPQHF,TGTGCCAGCAGTCCCATACGTCAGCCCCAGCATTTT,TRBV28,12,TRBJ1-5,few,NA
CASSLRAGGLGETQYF,TGTGCCAGCAGCTTACGAGCGGGGGGCTTAGGAGAGACCCAGTACTTC,TRBV7-3,16,TRBJ2-5,many,TRBD2
CSARVGGGHTGELFF,TGCAGTGCTAGAGTGGGCGGGGGTCACACCGGGGAGCTGTTTTTT,TRBV20-1,15,TRBJ2-2,few,TRBD2
CASSLDSAEQFF,TGTGCCAGCAGCTTAGATTCGGCCGAGCAGTTCTTC,TRBV7-9,12,TRBJ2-1,NA,NA
CASSLAGRGEKLFF,TGTGCCAGCAGCTTAGCGGGGAGAGGTGAAAAACTGTTTTTT,TRBV7-2,14,TRBJ1-4,many,NA
CASSLRGPLISEAFF,TGTGCCAGCAGTTTGAGAGGACCCTTGATCTCTGAAGCTTTCTTT,TRBV12-3/TRBV12-4,15,TRBJ1-1,NA,NA
CASGPGGGTSYEQYF,TGTGCCAGTGGTCCTGGTGGGGGGACCTCCTACGAGCAGTACTTC,TRBV19,15,TRBJ2-7,NA,NA
CASSFPWGQRSEAFF,TGTGCCAGCAGCTTCCCTTGGGGGCAGAGGTCTGAAGCTTTCTTT,TRBV7-9,15,TRBJ1-1,few,NA
CSAMGQTSYEQYF,TGCAGTGCTATGGGACAGACCTCCTACGAGCAGTACTTC,TRBV20-1,13,TRBJ2-7,few,TRBD1
CSARVLRGGWQETQYF,TGCAGTGCTAGAGTCCTCAGGGGGGGATGGCAAGAGACCCAGTACTTC,TRBV20-1,16,TRBJ2-5,few,NA
CASKESRLAGAGELFF,TGCGCCAGCAAAGAGAGTCGACTAGCGGGAGCCGGGGAGCTGTTTTTT,TRBV10-1,16,TRBJ2-2,NA,TRBD2
CASSLAAGMGSPLHF,TGTGCCAGCAGCTTAGCGGCAGGGATGGGGTCACCCCTCCACTTT,TRBV7-2,15,TRBJ1-6,many,NA
CASSIDRGGAANYGYTF,TGTGCCAGTAGTATAGACCGGGGGGGCGCGGCCAACTATGGCTACACCTTC,TRBV19,17,TRBJ1-2,NA,NA
CASSDRGVNEKLFF,TGTGCCAGTAGTGACCGGGGAGTTAATGAAAAACTGTTTTTT,TRBV19,14,TRBJ1-4,NA,NA
CASSEGLGRKLFF,TGTGCCAGCAGTGAAGGACTGGGACGAAAACTGTTTTTT,TRBV25-1,13,TRBJ1-4,NA,NA
CASSSRDPARNEQFF,TGTGCCAGCAGCTCCCGGGACCCCGCCCGCAATGAGCAGTTCTTC,TRBV7-2,15,TRBJ2-1,many,NA
CSARGPSYNEQFF,TGCAGTGCTAGAGGCCCTAGCTACAATGAGCAGTTCTTC,TRBV20-1,13,TRBJ2-1,NA,NA
CSASGIPSYNEQFF,TGCAGTGCGAGCGGGATTCCTTCCTACAATGAGCAGTTCTTC,TRBV20-1,14,TRBJ2-1,NA,TRBD2
CASSVDRGRYTF,TGTGCCAGCAGTGTAGACAGGGGACGCTACACCTTC,TRBV12-3/TRBV12-4,12,TRBJ1-2,NA,TRBD1
CASGSQGRAKNIQYF,TGTGCCAGCGGGAGTCAGGGAAGAGCCAAAAACATTCAGTACTTC,TRBV6-1,15,TRBJ2-4,few,NA
CASSLAPHNQETQYF,TGTGCCAGCAGCTTAGCGCCACACAACCAAGAGACCCAGTACTTC,TRBV7-2,15,TRBJ2-5,many,NA
CASSARLAGALYNEQFF,TGTGCCAGCAGTGCAAGACTAGCGGGAGCGTTATACAATGAGCAGTTCTTC,TRBV12-3/TRBV12-4,17,TRBJ2-1,many,TRBD2
CASRAGTSNSPLHF,TGTGCCAGCAGGGCCGGGACGAGCAATTCACCCCTCCACTTT,TRBV7-2,14,TRBJ1-6,NA,NA
CAFHSGTSGTGELFF,TGTGCCTTTCATTCCGGGACTAGCGGAACCGGGGAGCTGTTTTTT,TRBV11-2,15,TRBJ2-2,many,TRBD2
CASIDENRVRVAEAFF,TGCGCCAGCATCGATGAAAACAGGGTAAGAGTCGCTGAAGCTTTCTTT,TRBV10-1,16,TRBJ1-1,few,NA
CASSLLGLAGGLYNEQFF,TGTGCCAGCAGCTTATTGGGACTAGCGGGAGGTTTATACAATGAGCAGTTCTTC,TRBV7-9,18,TRBJ2-1,NA,TRBD2
CATSRERIGANTGELFF,TGTGCCACCAGCAGAGAGCGTATTGGAGCGAACACCGGGGAGCTGTTTTTT,TRBV15,17,TRBJ2-2,NA,NA
CASSWAGGTEAFF,TGTGCCAGCAGCTGGGCCGGAGGTACTGAAGCTTTCTTT,TRBV7-9,13,TRBJ1-1,few,NA
CASSETNTGELFF,TGTGCCAGCAGTGAAACTAACACCGGGGAGCTGTTTTTT,TRBV25-1,13,TRBJ2-2,few,NA
CATSGNYGGDTF,TGTGCCACCAGTGGGAATTATGGCGGCGACACCTTC,TRBV24-1,12,TRBJ1-2,NA,NA
CAISESGTEAFF,TGTGCCATCAGTGAGTCTGGTACTGAAGCTTTCTTT,TRBV10-3,12,TRBJ1-1,NA,NA
CASSPYLDSSYNEQFF,TGTGCCAGCAGCCCCTATCTGGACTCCTCCTACAATGAGCAGTTCTTC,TRBV3-1,16,TRBJ2-1,NA,NA
CASSLNRQRLFSETQYF,TGTGCCAGCAGCTTAAATAGACAACGGCTTTTTAGCGAGACCCAGTACTTC,TRBV7-2,17,TRBJ2-5,many,NA
CASSFGINTEAFF,TGTGCCAGCAGTTTCGGGATTAACACTGAAGCTTTCTTT,TRBV12-3/TRBV12-4,13,TRBJ1-1,few,NA
CASSLRQTNTDTQYF,TGTGCCAGCAGCTTACGGCAGACAAACACAGATACGCAGTATTTT,TRBV7-9,15,TRBJ2-3,many,NA
CASSPGQYHGYTF,TGTGCCAGCAGCCCTGGACAGTACCATGGCTACACCTTC,TRBV14,13,TRBJ1-2,many,NA
CASSRDTGYEQYF,TGTGCCAGCAGCCGGGACACTGGATACGAGCAGTACTTC,TRBV9,13,TRBJ2-7,once,NA
CASTTEAGELFF,TGTGCCAGCACTACGGAGGCCGGGGAGCTGTTTTTT,TRBV2,12,TRBJ2-2,NA,NA
CASSLGLATLVDTQYF,TGTGCCAGCAGTTTGGGGCTAGCCACCCTCGTAGATACGCAGTATTTT,TRBV28,16,TRBJ2-3,few,NA
CASSQEGGSYNEQFF,TGTGCCAGCAGCCAAGAAGGCGGGTCCTACAATGAGCAGTTCTTC,TRBV4-2,15,TRBJ2-1,few,NA
CASSLRQGADTQYF,TGTGCCAGCAGCCTTCGACAGGGGGCTGATACGCAGTATTTT,TRBV7-9,14,TRBJ2-3,many,TRBD1
CASSYSPRGLRATEAFF,TGTGCCAGCAGTTACTCCCCCAGGGGGCTGAGGGCCACTGAAGCTTTCTTT,TRBV6-6,17,TRBJ1-1,few,TRBD1
CASSFGTRGNEQFF,TGTGCCAGCAGCTTCGGGACTAGGGGCAATGAGCAGTTCTTC,TRBV11-2,14,TRBJ2-1,NA,TRBD2
CASSQDRSGGGETQYF,TGTGCCAGCAGCCAAGATAGGAGCGGCGGGGGGGAGACCCAGTACTTC,TRBV4-2,16,TRBJ2-5,many,TRBD2
CATADSNTGELFF,TGTGCCACCGCCGACAGTAACACCGGGGAGCTGTTTTTT,TRBV24-1,13,TRBJ2-2,NA,NA
CSAAGTGGEKLFF,TGCAGTGCGGCCGGGACAGGAGGAGAAAAACTGTTTTTT,TRBV20-1,13,TRBJ1-4,many,TRBD1
CASSSGASGIKTQYF,TGTGCCAGCAGCTCAGGTGCTAGCGGGATAAAGACCCAGTACTTC,TRBV7-6,15,TRBJ2-5,NA,TRBD2
CASSLPGPTNTEAFF,TGTGCCAGCAGCCTCCCCGGACCGACGAACACTGAAGCTTTCTTT,TRBV4-1,15,TRBJ1-1,NA,NA
CASSQSVPGTSNEKLFF,TGCGCCAGCAGTCAATCAGTTCCCGGGACATCTAATGAAAAACTGTTTTTT,TRBV23-1,17,TRBJ1-4,few,NA